This T cell receptor beta chain appears in the sequencing data of a study of T cells in Graves' hyperthyroidism and ophthalmopathy (dated by TCRdb to between 2018 and 2020). In the study overall: Peripheral blood samples were taken at the time of initial diagnosis, prior to any treatment. TCR V-J signatures able to tell the groups apart were searched for in a discovery cohort of some 100 patients, of whom around 42 had Graves' ophthalmopathy and some 60 had stable Graves' hyperthyroidism. An independent validation cohort of about 19 hyperthyroidism patients and approximately 17 patients who later progressed to ophthalmopathy tested prospective prediction of ophthalmopathy. The roughly 99 discovery patients were divided at random into training and test sets in a 7:3 ratio. In addition, the study compared T-cell repertoires in thyroid tissue and in blood from about six Graves' hyperthyroidism patients. After sampling, hyperthyroidism patients received methimazole starting at 30 mg daily, and ophthalmopathy patients received high-dose intravenous methylprednisolone. According to the paper, TCR Vbeta CDR3 sequencing was carried out on 135 peripheral blood samples, which came from fewer than 50 ophthalmopathy, around 75 hyperthyroidism and about 17 progressor patients. Broad study findings and their caveats: In validation, the model predicted progression to ophthalmopathy a median of roughly 6.1 months before onset, with over 55% sensitivity and almost 75% specificity. Sample size was not statistically predetermined, and blinding of investigators to group allocation was not performed. A 13 V-J signature model separated ophthalmopathy from stable hyperthyroidism, with nearly 90% sensitivity and around 84% specificity in cross-validation and 80%/75% in testing. Most expanded thyroid clonotypes (frequency above 0.001) were also detected in blood, a finding suggesting that blood repertoires may reflect thyroid immune responses.

TCR beta CDR3 regions were amplified from RNA transcripts. The TCR CDR3 was subjected to a first round of RT-PCR using the HTBI primer set and the Qiagen OneStep RT-PCR kit. A second multiplex PCR round built the libraries, followed by size selection and purification. Libraries were sequenced paired-end with 100 bp reads on an Illumina HiSeq2000. On the study's bioinformatics: Raw data were processed with SOAPnuke, discarding reads with adapters, uncalled bases, mean Phred below 15, or no exact constant-primer or identifier match. COPE v1.2.5 was used to merge high-quality paired reads, and clonotypes were defined as unique nucleotide sequences. MiTCR v1.1 was used to align the clonotypes against IMGT TRBV, TRBD and TRBJ reference segments. The analysis was restricted to V-J combinations with a frequency above 0.0001, which together covered over 99% of the repertoires. A TCS score was defined as the ratio of F50 (clonal expansion) to E x V (chaos), with BLOSUM62-based TCRdist applied between CDR3 peptides within each V-J. Welch's t-statistics and random forest reduced fewer than 550 V-J features to roughly 13, which were used in a naive Bayes classifier (R e1071). The public reads were reprocessed in TCRdb via fastp at Q25 and MiXCR, keeping in-frame beta chains. CDR3 protein sequences are deduplicated, and each keeps its most common genes and DNA. For this entry, the V and J calls and clone size follow TCRdb and not the study's own pipeline. This sample comprises 690,000 or so distinct CDR3 sequences, 18% of them detected only once. Jointly, the top ten make up over 15% of the sample.

This clonotype was counted between two and nine times. Its antigen is not yet known. No clone much larger than this one lies a single base away; base qualities are absent. Hyperthyroidism patients were aged 18 to 65 years and newly diagnosed, with disease duration of less than 2 months. The study excluded patients with uncontrolled infections, other autoimmune diseases, pregnancy or lactation. Clinical symptoms, serum thyroxine and TRAb, thyroid ultrasound, and orbital computed tomography formed the basis for the diagnoses. Blood from progressor patients was drawn when they were first diagnosed with hyperthyroidism, before any ophthalmopathy symptoms appeared. Ficoll-Paque density gradient centrifugation was used to isolate PBMCs from approximately 10 ml of fresh peripheral blood. Progressor patients were initially diagnosed with Graves' hyperthyroidism and developed ophthalmopathy during follow-up. Total RNA was extracted with Trizol reagent, and quality was checked on an Agilent 2100 Bioanalyzer.

From a lookup of the germline V gene, CDR1 and CDR2 are MDHEN and SYDVKM. A distance of 11 bases separates the germline ends of V and J, which lose 2 bases and 6 bases respectively. The CDR3 runs 14 residues from the cysteine to the phenylalanine. Only CDR3 DNA is held: 42 bases, read in frame from base 1. The receptor was isolated from a woman aged 50 to 60 with Graves' hyperthyroidism that later progressed to Graves' ophthalmopathy. This chain is built from TRBV28 and TRBJ1-5, and the D gene may be TRBD1, 5 bases matching. Sequencing was carried out using blood. The CDR3 region: CASSLGRESQPQHF. The bases read TGTGCCAGCAGTTTAGGCAGGGAAAGTCAGCCCCAGCATTTT. The full variable domain, with segments outside the CDR3 supplied by the reference TRBV28 and TRBJ1-5 proteins, appears as DVKVTQSSRYLVKRTGEKVFLECVQDMDHENMFWYRQDPGLGLRLIYFSYDVKMKEKGDIPEGYSVSREKKERFSLILESASTNQTSMYLCASSLGRESQPQHFGDGTRLSIL.